This TCR beta chain was documented in a study of metastatic and nonmetastatic thyroid tumors (dated by TCRdb to 2020 to 2021). Concerning the study at large: The researchers compared repertoires between peripheral blood samples and tumor or nodule tissue samples from patients with malignant or benign thyroid disease. Study-wide conclusions, independent of this receptor: TCR beta diversity was reported as significantly higher in malignant tumors than in benign nodules, in both blood and tumor samples.

Preparation of the library involved PCR. This sample was sequenced with an Illumina HiSeq 4000. The TCR beta-chain CDR3 region of each patient was profiled by high-throughput sequencing. Processing in the source paper ran as follows. CDR3 differences across clinicopathological groups were used to build a classifier for discriminating distant-metastatic papillary thyroid cancer patients. The Shannon index was used to assess repertoire diversity, and the Morisita-Horn index was used to assess tumor-blood repertoire similarity. TCRdb took the public reads, trimmed them with fastp at Q25, ran MiXCR for clone calling and kept in-frame beta chains. In this record, the V and J calls reflect TCRdb's handling and not the investigators' own analysis. Within this sample are more than 13,000 clones, with 25% to 30% of them counted one time only. The ten largest clones take up 45% to 55% of the sample. This clone has ten or more counts. Which antigen it targets is not known. No per-base quality is available; no much larger clone lies one base away.

None of the patients had been given any treatment before thyroid surgery. Using T-cell receptor beta sequencing, the study looked back at clinical samples from patients collected from the early 2010s to the late 2010s. Unmatched junction bases come to 10, with V trimmed by 7 bases and J by 2 bases. Sequences MNHNY (CDR1) and SVGAGI (CDR2) are obtained from the germline V gene (reference sequence). The CDR3 has 18 amino acids, counting the end cysteine and phenylalanine. The read is trimmed to its CDR3 DNA, 54 bases read in frame from base 1. This sequence was found in a male donor with papillary thyroid cancer or a benign thyroid nodule (not recorded which). Some clones in this sample may be carry-over from other donors' samples. Specimen: tumor tissue. The V and J segments used are TRBV6-6 and TRBJ2-3, with 15 junctional bases fitting TRBD2. This receptor carries the CDR3 CASMRTSGGARATDTQYF. The DNA sequence reads TGTGCCAGCATGCGGACTAGCGGGGGGGCGCGGGCCACAGATACGCAGTATTTT.